These 9 T cell receptor beta chains share one sample of origin, sequenced in a study of blood T cell repertoires in COVID-19 (TCRdb year 2020). To prepare the library, the immunoSEQ multiplex PCR assay was applied. Entries here come from immuneACCESS through TCRdb and include only in-frame sequences with V and J called. Some clones fail to appear in such tables; in the studies checked, an unresolved V gene covers under half of the shortfall, and the cause of the remainder is unknown. In this sample the table shows roughly 39,000 clones, 85% of which occur a single time. The ten largest clones take up over 3.5% of the sample. The sample consisted of peripheral blood. The receptors originated from a man in his sixties with acute or convalescent COVID-19.

This chain joins TRBV30 and TRBJ2-3; 7 nucleotides agree with TRBD2. Per the germline V gene, CDR1 is GTSNPN and CDR2 is SVGIG (reference sequence). The CDR3 totals 14 residues. J lost 0 bases, V lost 1 base, and 1 base had no gene match. The CDR3 nucleotides read TGTGCCTGGAGTGGTAGCGGGAGCACAGATACGCAGTATTTT. Protein product: CAWSGSGSTDTQYF.

This clone has more than one count but fewer than ten. The chain couples TRBV7-3 to TRBJ2-7, with D perhaps matching TRBD2 (5 bases). Between the trimmed V and J ends, which lost 5 bases and 0 bases, there was a span of 11 bases. There are 14 residues in the CDR3. Germline CDR1 and CDR2: SGHTA and FQGTGA. The CDR3 spells CASSPTRDSYEQYF. CDR3 bases: TGTGCCAGCAGCCCTACTCGGGACTCCTACGAGCAGTACTTC.

The V gene is TRBV7-6, the J gene TRBJ1-6; perhaps TRBD1 as D (5 bases). Per the germline V gene, CDR1 is SGHVS and CDR2 is FNYEAQ. The ends were cut back, 4 bases at V and 9 bases at J, with 13 bases in the middle. The CDR3 covers 14 residues. This chain's CDR3 is CASSSGGGSSPLHF. CDR3 coding DNA: TGTGCCAGCAGCTCCGGGGGGGGGAGTTCACCCCTCCACTTT.

The chain links TRBV18 to TRBJ2-1; TRBD2 aligns across 7 bases. The CDR3 totals 17 residues. Per the germline V gene, CDR1 is KGHSH and CDR2 is LQKENI. Unmatched junction bases numbered 22, after V lost 6 bases and J lost 11 bases. Here the CDR3 DNA reads TGTGCCAGCTCCCCAGGCCTAGGGGTGAGCGGGGTTAGGAAGCAGTTCTTC. Protein product: CASSPGLGVSGVRKQFF.

This clone showed up just a few times. The genes are TRBV5-4 and TRBJ2-3, with 8 bases matching TRBD2. The CDR3 sequence is 15 residues long. The V gene's germline CDR1 is SGHNT and CDR2 YYREEE (reference sequence). V dropped 2 bases and J dropped 6; count of bases not matched to a gene: 8. As DNA, the CDR3 is TGTGCCAGCAGCTTCGGACTAGCAGGAGGGGATACGCAGTATTTT. This sequence encodes CASSFGLAGGDTQYF.

The CDR3 DNA is TGTGCCATCAGTGGGTCTAGCGGGAGCTCCTACAATGAGCAGTTCTTC. This codes for CAISGSSGSSYNEQFF. The chain is built from TRBV10-3 and TRBJ2-1, with 10 bases matching TRBD2. V shed 4 bases and J 0 bases; nucleotides not matched to a gene: 3. The germline gives CDR1 ENHRY, CDR2 SYGVKD. The CDR3 length is 16 residues.

V gene TRBV5-4 combines with J gene TRBJ1-1, with D hard to call. The CDR3 sequence is 16 residues long. The germline V gene encodes CDR1 SGHNT and CDR2 YYREEE (reference sequence). The V gene lost 4 bases and the J gene lost 4 bases, with 20 bases spanning the gap. CDR3 coding DNA: TGTGCCAGCAGCACTGGACTCCTGGTCGGTCCCACTGAAGCTTTCTTT. Its translation: CASSTGLLVGPTEAFF.

V usage is TRBV5-4 and J usage is TRBJ2-7; 7 bases map to TRBD1. The CDR3 runs 14 residues. With 5 bases clipped from V and 1 base from J, the junction kept 6 bases outside the gene matches. Germline V gene data show CDR1 as SGHNT and CDR2 as YYREEE (reference sequence). The CDR3, as DNA: TGTGCCAGCAGTCCGCAGGGGGTATCCTACGAGCAGTACTTC. This encodes CASSPQGVSYEQYF.

This clone was counted once. The chain has TRBV7-9 and TRBJ1-6; 7 bases match TRBD1. Germline V gene lookup returns CDR1 SEHNR and CDR2 FQNEAQ (reference sequence). CDR3 length equals 16 residues. The V segment lost 5 bases and the J segment 7 bases; nucleotides outside the gene matches: 11. This chain's CDR3 is CASSKITGAANSPLHF. The CDR3 DNA reads as TGTGCCAGCAGCAAAATTACAGGGGCGGCAAATTCACCCCTCCACTTT.